Shown below are 21 T cell receptor beta chains from a single sample sequenced in a study of cytomegalovirus exposure and HLA in healthy donors. Assay: immunoSEQ multiplex PCR; the TCRdb copy retains only in-frame clones and omits some. The table shows fewer than 400,000 clones, with approximately 90% occurring only once. Specimen: PBMCs. All receptors derive from a woman between 18 and 30 years old in good health and CMV-seronegative.

The chain joins TRBV27 to TRBJ1-5; D may be TRBD1 (6 bases). The CDR3 totals 15 residues. Trimming stripped 4 bases from V and 4 bases from J, with 14 bases between. The germline gives CDR1 MNHEY, CDR2 SMNVEV (reference sequence). CDR3 in DNA: TGTGCCAGCAGTTCGGGGGGGCGGGTAAATCAGCCCCAGCATTTT. Protein product: CASSSGGRVNQPQHF.

Notes on this clone: Additional DNA sequences in this sample encode the identical CDR3. The rearrangement links TRBV5-1 to TRBJ2-7; 15 bases agree with TRBD2. V trimming: 4 bases; J trimming: 7 bases; junction bases outside the gene matches: 6. The CDR3 covers 15 residues. Germline CDR1 and CDR2: SGHRS and YFSETQ. In DNA form, the CDR3 reads TGCGCCAGCAGCCCGGGACTAGCGGGAGGTGGAGAGCAGTACTTC. It is translated as CASSPGLAGGGEQYF. The variable domain in full, with the rest retrieved from reference TRBV5-1 and TRBJ2-7, is KAGVTQTPRYLIKTRGQQVTLSCSPISGHRSVSWYQQTPGQGLQFLFEYFSETQRNKGNFPGRFSGRQFSNSRSEMNVSTLELGDSALYLCASSPGLAGGGEQYFGPGTRLTVT.

As concerns this clone: Other nucleotide sequences in the sample specify the same CDR3. The chain joins TRBV7-9 to TRBJ2-7, with TRBD1 matching 9 bases. Germline V gene lookup returns CDR1 SEHNR and CDR2 FQNEAQ (reference sequence). With V trimmed by 4 bases and J by 2 bases, 3 bases remained unmatched. This CDR3 is 14 amino acids long. The CDR3: CASSSGTGTYEQYF. The DNA of the CDR3 is TGTGCCAGCAGCTCCGGGACAGGGACCTACGAGCAGTACTTC.

This sequence joins TRBV19 and TRBJ2-7; the match to TRBD1 covers 7 bases. V was pared by 6 bases and J by 2 bases, with 13 bases of the junction left unmatched. This CDR3 contains 16 residues. Germline V lookup: CDR1 LNHDA, CDR2 SQIVND (reference sequence). The CDR3 sequence: CASSISWDSGTYEQYF. CDR3 DNA: TGTGCCAGTAGCATTTCCTGGGACAGCGGTACCTACGAGCAGTACTTC.

J is TRBJ1-3 and V is TRBV7-2; 7 bases are a match to TRBD1. The length of the CDR3 is 18 residues. The J segment lost 0 bases and the V segment lost 5 bases, leaving 13 bases of the junction unmatched. Germline loops: CDR1 SGHTA, CDR2 FQGNSA. The CDR3 reads CASSPLAMTGYSGNTIYF. The CDR3 DNA is TGTGCCAGCAGCCCCCTCGCGATGACAGGGTACTCTGGAAACACCATATATTTT.

The V gene is TRBV28, the J gene TRBJ2-1; 11 positions agree with TRBD1. CDR3 size: 15 residues. CDR1 is MDHEN, CDR2 SYDVKM, per germline. After removal of 8 bases from V and 8 bases from J, the junction contained 11 bases not matched to a gene. The CDR3 region has the DNA TGTGCCAGCTCCCTTTTTGGACAGGGGGCCGATGAGCAGTTCTTC. Residues: CASSLFGQGADEQFF.

The chain uses TRBV5-1 and TRBJ1-1, with 7 bases identical to TRBD1. V gave up 6 bases and J gave up 3 bases; unmatched junction bases: 5. Germline CDR1 reads SGHRS; CDR2 reads YFSETQ. The CDR3 length is 13 residues. Written as DNA, the CDR3 is TGCGCCAGCAATAGGGACAGAGACACTGAAGCTTTCTTT. This gives the protein CASNRDRDTEAFF. Together with reference TRBV5-1 and TRBJ1-1, the CDR3 gives the full variable domain: KAGVTQTPRYLIKTRGQQVTLSCSPISGHRSVSWYQQTPGQGLQFLFEYFSETQRNKGNFPGRFSGRQFSNSRSEMNVSTLELGDSALYLCASNRDRDTEAFFGQGTRLTVV.

As concerns this clone: A junction end diverges from the germline sequence, so it may reflect a read error. The rearrangement joins TRBV7-7 to TRBJ1-1; tentative D call: TRBD1 (5 bases). The CDR3 has 14 amino acids. Germline CDR1 reads SSHAT; CDR2 reads FNYEAQ (reference sequence). CDR3 region: CASSPPDSNTEAFF. The CDR3 DNA reads TGTGCTAGCAGCCCGCCTGACAGTAACACTGAAGCTTTCTTT.

The chain uses TRBV27 and TRBJ2-3, with a possible D match to TRBD1 (5 bases). Germline assignment: CDR1 MNHEY and CDR2 SMNVEV (reference sequence). Trimming took 8 bases from V and 4 from J, leaving 16 bases between them. The CDR3 is 14 residues long. The CDR3 is CASAPGWAADTQYF. The CDR3 DNA reads TGTGCCAGCGCCCCAGGGTGGGCGGCAGATACGCAGTATTTT.

The chain is built from TRBV11-3 and TRBJ2-5; 7 bases align to TRBD1. CDR1 and CDR2 from the germline V gene are SGHNT and YENEEA. The V and J ends lost 5 bases and 4 bases, in that order; junction bases with no gene match: 4. The CDR3 sequence is 13 residues long. CDR3 sequence: CASSPTGRETQYF. The DNA for the CDR3 is TGTGCCAGCAGCCCGACAGGGAGAGAGACCCAGTACTTC.

This clone showed up just once. The rearrangement joins TRBV7-9 to TRBJ2-7, with 14 bases identical to TRBD2. The junction had 6 bases not matched to a gene; V was cut back by 5 bases and J by 6 bases. The V gene's germline CDR1 is SEHNR and CDR2 FQNEAQ (reference sequence). The CDR3 spans 15 residues. CDR3 sequence: CASSEGTSGSREQYF. CDR3 DNA sequence: TGTGCCAGCAGCGAGGGGACTAGCGGGAGTCGCGAGCAGTACTTC.

The genes are TRBV6-1 and TRBJ1-4, with a possible D match to TRBD1 (5 bases). This CDR3 contains 12 residues. Per germline, CDR1 MNHNS and CDR2 SASEGT. The V and J ends lost 8 bases and 4 bases respectively, with 8 bases between them. CDR3 nucleotide sequence: TGTGCCAGCGGGGGGGTTAATGAAAAACTGTTTTTT. This codes for CASGGVNEKLFF.

The chain has TRBV6-1 and TRBJ1-2; D possibly corresponds to TRBD1 (5 bases). The CDR3 loop spans 17 amino acids. V lost 2 bases, J lost 0 bases, and 16 bases lay in between. CDR1 and CDR2 (germline): MNHNS, SASEGT. The CDR3 reads CASSELGGAGANYGYTF. In nucleotides, the CDR3 is TGTGCCAGCAGTGAATTGGGCGGGGCAGGCGCTAACTATGGCTACACCTTC.

V is TRBV4-1 and J is TRBJ2-7; 9 bases line up with TRBD2. Trimming at V came to 3 bases and at J to 7 bases, leaving 10 bases not matched to a gene. The germline gives CDR1 MGHRA, CDR2 YSYEKL. The CDR3 is 15 amino acids. The chain's CDR3 is CASSQPPSGVGEQYF. The DNA for the CDR3 is TGCGCCAGCAGCCAGCCTCCTAGCGGGGTGGGAGAGCAGTACTTC.

CDR3 in DNA: TGTGCCAGCAGCCAAGATCCGGGAACTAATGAAAAACTGTTTTTT. Translating gives CASSQDPGTNEKLFF. The J gene is TRBJ1-4, the V gene TRBV4-2; D not resolved. The CDR3 loop spans 15 amino acids. The ends were cut back, 0 bases at V and 1 base at J, with 6 bases in the middle. CDR1 LGHNA and CDR2 YNFKEQ come from the germline V gene.

This chain's CDR3 is CSVRQRVAYEQYF. The DNA for the CDR3 is TGCAGCGTCCGACAGCGGGTCGCTTACGAGCAGTACTTC. V gene TRBV29-1 combines with J gene TRBJ2-7; D is perhaps TRBD2 (6 bases). Trimming removed 6 bases at V and 4 bases at J, with 16 bases between. The CDR3 consists of 13 residues. Per germline, CDR1 SQVTM and CDR2 ANQGSEA.

The chain employs TRBV6-6 and TRBJ2-2, with 9 positions matching TRBD1. This CDR3 comprises 14 residues. After removal of 10 bases from V and 6 bases from J, the junction contained 9 bases not matched to a gene. The germline CDR1 and CDR2 sequences are MNHNY and SVGAGI (reference sequence). CDR3 DNA: TGTGCCACTGGGGGACAGGGCTCCCCCGGGGAGCTGTTTTTT. Translating it yields CATGGQGSPGELFF.

V gene TRBV4-3 combines with J gene TRBJ1-1; 7 nucleotides agree with TRBD1. There are 13 residues in the CDR3. Germline V gives CDR1 LGHNA, CDR2 YSLEER. V lost 3 bases to trimming and J lost 7 bases; unmatched junction nucleotides: 5. The CDR3 here is CASSQAGQLEAFF. The CDR3 region has the DNA TGCGCCAGCAGCCAGGCGGGACAGCTTGAAGCTTTCTTT.

CDR3 protein: CASIPNPWTGKGMNTEAFF. CDR3 bases: TGTGCCAGCATCCCCAACCCCTGGACAGGAAAAGGAATGAACACTGAAGCTTTCTTT. The chain carries TRBV28 and TRBJ1-1, with 7 bases aligning to TRBD1. J was trimmed by 0 bases and V by 7 bases; bases with no gene match: 20. CDR1 and CDR2 (germline): MDHEN, SYDVKM. The CDR3 covers 19 residues.

The chain has TRBV27 and TRBJ1-1; 10 nucleotides line up with TRBD1. Trimming took 8 bases from V and 3 from J; bases not matched to a gene: 6. Germline V CDR1 and CDR2: MNHEY, SMNVEV (reference sequence). The CDR3 covers 14 residues. The CDR3 DNA follows: TGTGCCAGCCAACGCGGGACAGGGGACACTGAAGCTTTCTTT. Translation gives CASQRGTGDTEAFF.

This clone was counted a few times. The chain combines TRBV18 with TRBJ2-1; TRBD2 agrees at 7 bases. Germline values: CDR1 KGHSH, CDR2 LQKENI. J lost 7 bases, V lost 3 bases, and 12 bases had no gene match. This CDR3 region has 16 residues. The CDR3 DNA reads as TGTGCCAGCTCACCGATGGAGGCGGGAGCCGGGAATGAGCAGTTCTTC. This codes for CASSPMEAGAGNEQFF.